These 3 T cell receptor beta chains came from one sample sequenced in a study of T cells in Graves' hyperthyroidism and ophthalmopathy (dated by TCRdb to between 2018 and 2020). The library was generated by multiplex PCR. The instrument was an Illumina HiSeq 2000. The TCR beta CDR3 regions were amplified from the RNA transcripts. A first-round RT-PCR of the TCR CDR3 used the HTBI primer set with the Qiagen OneStep RT-PCR kit. The public reads were run again by TCRdb, first through fastp at Q25 and then through MiXCR, and only productive beta chains were kept. A single entry per CDR3 protein holds the most common genes and DNA from its merged rows. The sample has roughly 290,000 distinct CDR3 sequences on record, roughly 13% of them singletons. Of the sample, roughly 8% is held by the ten largest clones. The sample consisted of blood. Receptors were obtained from a woman in her twenties or thirties with Graves' hyperthyroidism that later progressed to Graves' ophthalmopathy.

In the case of this clonotype: The CDR3 ends on some other residue instead of the conserved phenylalanine or tryptophan, so this is likely a read error. Because the CDR3's place on the DNA is in doubt, the DNA is left out and the CDR3 is given as listed by TCRdb. This rearrangement joins TRBV3-2 to TRBJ2-5; TRBD2, as called in the table, went unchecked against the DNA. TRBV3-2 represents a pseudogene. The CDR3 extends over 15 residues, inclusive of both ends. The CDR3 reads CASSQSGRVGETQYL.

The table lists this clonotype with many counts. The chain carries TRBV7-9 and TRBJ2-7, with D possibly being TRBD1 or TRBD2 (5 bases each). Germline V CDR1 and CDR2: SEHNR, FQNEAQ (reference sequence). Trimming removed 5 bases at V and 1 base at J, with 15 bases between. CDR3 length: 15 amino acids. The CDR3 is CASSPPSGPSYEQYF. The CDR3 DNA sequence: TGTGCCAGCAGCCCCCCTTCGGGGCCATCCTACGAGCAGTACTTC.

This rearrangement joins TRBV6-1 to TRBJ2-7, with TRBD1 identical over 10 bases. Germline V CDR1 and CDR2: MNHNS, SASEGT. Trimming at V came to 6 bases and at J to 5 bases, leaving 7 bases not matched to a gene. CDR3 length: 14 residues. CDR3 coding DNA: TGTGCCAGCAGGGGACAGGGGTTCGGAAACGAGCAGTACTTC. It is translated as CASRGQGFGNEQYF.